Reported below is one TCR beta chain. Profiled with immunoSEQ multiplex PCR; TCRdb holds only in-frame clones, not every one. The sample includes approximately 13,000 clones, roughly 32% of them seen just once. This record belongs to a study of graft-versus-host responses after intestinal transplantation. Background on the study: Tacrolimus plus steroids were given to all recipients for about 3 years, preceded by anti-thymocyte globulin induction. The study's findings and limits: Allograft clonal ratios (graft-versus-host to host-versus-graft) were high in patients who had graft-donor T cell macrochimerism.

The authors combined about 200,000 CFSE-labeled responder cells with about 200,000 irradiated, violet-dye-labeled stimulator cells in plates. At the end of the reaction, proliferating CFSE-low CD3+CD4+ and CD3+CD8+ responders were sorted. Germline V gives CDR1 SGHAT, CDR2 FQNNGV. V lost 1 base, J lost 7 bases, and 9 bases stayed unmatched. The CDR3 consists of 16 residues. Sample: alloreactive CD8+ T cells from a mixed lymphocyte reaction culture, taken before intestinal transplant. The subset was: CFSE-low proliferating T cells sorted from roughly six-day pre-transplant mixed lymphocyte reaction (GvH or HvG direction). This sequence joins TRBV11-2 and TRBJ2-3; 9 bases fit TRBD2. This clonotype was obtained from a human patient who received an intestinal transplant. CDR3 residues: CASSLAGGGASYTQYF. DNA of the CDR3: TGTGCCAGCAGCTTAGCAGGCGGGGGGGCCTCCTATACGCAGTATTTT.